This T cell receptor (beta chain) was sequenced for a study of regulatory T cells in long-lasting Graves disease. Sequencing libraries for TCR beta were prepared with iRepertoire HTBI primers and Arm-PCR of CDR3 regions. One entry per CDR3 protein, called by TCRdb with MiXCR from the multiplex PCR reads. The sample includes some 450,000 distinct CDR3 sequences, around 15% seen only once; the top ten take over 8.5%. Stated time point: newly diagnosed GD, antithyroid drugs for less than 3 months. From PBMCs, RNA was extracted and then used to make the TCR library. The CDR3 sequence is 14 residues long. Germline CDR1 is LGHDT and CDR2 is YNNKEL (reference sequence). Trimming removed 3 bases from V and 0 bases from J; junction bases left unmatched: 0. This clonotype was detected many times. The same sample was also used in a study of T cells in Graves' hyperthyroidism and ophthalmopathy.

The receptor's source is a woman younger than 45 with Graves disease. Sequences were derived from peripheral blood mononuclear cells (PBMCs), sampled at new diagnosis, from a patient treated with antithyroid drugs. V usage is TRBV3-1 and J usage is TRBJ2-3; 7 positions agree with TRBD2. The CDR3 sequence: CASSHSGSTDTQYF. In DNA form, the CDR3 reads TGTGCCAGCAGCCATAGCGGGAGCACAGATACGCAGTATTTT.